One sample yielded the 12 T cell receptor beta chains listed below, sequenced in a study of CD8+CD57+ T cells in acquired aplastic anemia. All sequencing subjects had displayed CD8+CD57+ cell expansion on flow cytometry. The template used for profiling TCR beta VDJ and CDR3 was genomic DNA. One entry per CDR3 protein results from TCRdb running MiXCR on the reads. The top ten clones hold approximately 15% of a sample with roughly 61,000 distinct CDR3 sequences, approximately 50% of them seen once. Sequences were obtained from sorted CD4+, CD8+, or CD8+CD57+ T cells (not recorded which) from PBMCs. The receptors stem from a human donor with aplastic anemia.

This clonotype appeared many times. This chain joins TRBV27 and TRBJ2-7, with TRBD1 identical over 7 bases. The CDR3 consists of 19 residues. With 4 bases clipped from V and 2 bases from J, the junction kept 20 bases outside the gene matches. CDR1 and CDR2 from the germline V gene are MNHEY and SMNVEV (reference sequence). This CDR3 reads CASSSRDSQLLPSPYEQYF. The CDR3 DNA follows: TGTGCCAGCAGTTCTCGGGACAGCCAGCTCTTACCAAGTCCCTACGAGCAGTACTTC.

The V and J genes are TRBV25-1 and TRBJ2-7, with a tentative D call TRBD1 (5 bases). This CDR3 region has 13 residues. From germline, CDR1 is MGHDK and CDR2 SYGVNS. Trimming stripped 6 bases from V and 5 bases from J, with 14 bases between. CDR3 bases: TGTGCCAGCAGCTGGGCAGGGATCAACGAGCAGTACTTC. Amino acids: CASSWAGINEQYF.

The V and J genes are TRBV20-1 and TRBJ2-6; D uncertain. The germline V gene has CDR1 DFQATT and CDR2 SNEGSKA (reference sequence). Trimming pared 5 bases from V and 0 bases from J, leaving 5 bases between. The CDR3 contains 13 residues. The CDR3 coding sequence is TGCAGTGCTGACTCCTCTGGGGCCAACGTCCTGACTTTC. Translating it yields CSADSSGANVLTF.

V is TRBV10-1 and J is TRBJ1-5; 7 nucleotides match TRBD1. CDR1 and CDR2 (germline): WNHNN, SYGVQD (reference sequence). After removal of 5 bases from V and 0 bases from J, the junction contained 7 bases not matched to a gene. This CDR3 region has 16 residues. The CDR3 region has the DNA TGCGCCAGCAGTACGACAGGGAAGGATAGCAATCAGCCCCAGCATTTT. Its translation is CASSTTGKDSNQPQHF.

This clonotype occurred many times. The chain recombines TRBV6-5 with TRBJ2-2; D unresolved. The length of the CDR3 is 15 residues. The germline gives CDR1 MNHEY, CDR2 SVGAGI. V was trimmed by 6 bases and J by 0 bases, leaving 11 bases between them. CDR3 DNA: TGTGCCAGCAGCCGTACTCCGGCGAACACCGGGGAGCTGTTTTTT. It encodes CASSRTPANTGELFF.

The V gene is TRBV11-2, the J gene TRBJ2-7, with 9 nucleotides matching TRBD1. The CDR3 extends over 14 amino acids. V shed 8 bases and J 3 bases; nucleotides not matched to a gene: 8. Per germline, CDR1 SGHAT and CDR2 FQNNGV. This chain's CDR3 is CASLPGQGNYEQYF. DNA for the CDR3: TGTGCCAGCCTCCCGGGACAGGGCAACTACGAGCAGTACTTC.

This clonotype occurred a few times. V gene TRBV7-7 combines with J gene TRBJ2-7; D is undetermined. V shed 4 bases and J shed 3 bases, with 10 bases lying between them. CDR3 length: 13 amino acids. CDR1 SSHAT and CDR2 FNYEAQ come from the germline V gene (reference sequence). The CDR3 sequence: CASSSGSNYEQYF. In nucleotides, the CDR3 is TGTGCCAGCAGCTCCGGATCAAACTACGAGCAGTACTTC.

This clonotype was detected ten times or more. The chain couples TRBV5-6 to TRBJ1-5; D is perhaps TRBD1 (5 bases). CDR3 length equals 15 residues. Trimming left V 2 bases short and J 0 bases short, with 9 bases between. CDR1 SGHDT and CDR2 YYEEEE come from the germline V gene. The CDR3 sequence is CASSFGGDSNQPQHF. In DNA, the CDR3 is TGTGCCAGCAGCTTTGGAGGGGATAGCAATCAGCCCCAGCATTTT.

Ten or more counts support this clonotype. The J gene is TRBJ1-5, the V gene TRBV19, with a weak D call TRBD1 (5 bases). CDR1 LNHDA and CDR2 SQIVND come from the germline V gene (reference sequence). V was shortened by 7 bases and J by 0 bases, with 10 bases between the two germline ends. The CDR3 has 14 residues. CDR3 residues: CASTGRDSNQPQHF. As DNA, the CDR3 is TGTGCCAGTACGGGGCGGGATAGCAATCAGCCCCAGCATTTT.

The chain uses TRBV7-2 and TRBJ1-1, with 7 bases matching TRBD1. This CDR3 is built from 14 residues. Germline V CDR1 and CDR2: SGHTA, FQGNSA. V lost 5 bases, J lost 0 bases, and 3 bases stayed unmatched. The CDR3 sequence is CASSTGQLNTEAFF. CDR3 sequence (DNA): TGTGCCAGCAGCACGGGACAGTTGAACACTGAAGCTTTCTTT.

This clonotype showed up many times. The chain combines TRBV4-1 with TRBJ2-1; D may be TRBD1 (6 bases). This CDR3 comprises 15 residues. With 1 base removed from V and 3 bases from J, the gap between germline ends came to 10 bases. Germline-derived CDR1 and CDR2 are MGHRA and YSYEKL. CDR3 coding DNA: TGCGCCAGCAGCCAAGTTGAGGACAGCTACAATGAGCAGTTCTTC. Protein: CASSQVEDSYNEQFF.

The chain joins TRBV2 to TRBJ2-1, with 8 bases lining up with TRBD1. The CDR3 sequence is 14 residues long. The J segment lost 12 bases and the V segment lost 11 bases, leaving 18 bases of the junction unmatched. Per the germline V gene, CDR1 is SNHLY and CDR2 is FYNNEI. The CDR3 sequence: CAGRDRRTYEGQFF. The CDR3, as DNA: TGTGCCGGAAGGGACAGGCGCACGTACGAGGGGCAGTTCTTC.